A selection of T cell receptor beta chains follows, all from one sample in a study of control samples from healthy donors and cancer patients. Libraries were prepared by immunoSEQ multiplex PCR; TCRdb keeps only in-frame clonotypes and omits some of them. This table has around 100,000 clones, roughly 89% appearing once. Sequenced material: blood. Every receptor here comes from a human donor in good health. The donor label of this sample is uncertain. The conserved cysteine and the conserved F or W are not part of the CDR3 here.

v_gene,j_gene,CDR3aa
TRBV7-2,TRBJ2-2,ASSLGGNTGELF
TRBV21-1,TRBJ1-1,ASSKSAVVGTEAF
TRBV19,TRBJ1-5,ASTLDRLKQPQH
TRBV5-6,TRBJ1-4,ASSPGRRNEKLF
TRBV2,TRBJ1-2,ASSTEGLGGYT
TRBV19,TRBJ1-2,ASLRNLGGYGYT
TRBV19,TRBJ2-1,ASSVTLPGGEQF
TRBV7-2,TRBJ2-3,ASSETGARQY
TRBV29-1,TRBJ1-2,SVSGVNYGYT
TRBV28,TRBJ1-1,ASKTGSEAF
TRBV6-1,TRBJ2-7,ASSEGGGSYEQY
TRBV21-1,TRBJ1-3,ASSNPPTGQNSGNTIY
TRBV24-1,TRBJ2-2,ATSDLYTNTGELF
TRBV7-9,TRBJ1-1,ASSLLNTEAF
TRBV24-1,TRBJ2-3,ATSSGSRGGPDTQY
TRBV7-8,TRBJ1-2,ASSPLEGPYGYT
TRBV7-8,TRBJ1-1,ASSSIKEAF
TRBV9,TRBJ1-5,ASSREGNQPQH
TRBV4-2,TRBJ2-7,ASSQGTSDFYEQY
TRBV29-1,TRBJ2-5,SVAENRGAGTQY
TRBV28,TRBJ2-7,ASSLPSGLAGYEQY
TRBV6-1,TRBJ1-1,ASSETGVNTEAF
TRBV11-2,TRBJ2-7,ASSRDRPQRNYEQY
TRBV12-3/TRBV12-4,TRBJ2-2,ASSYTGELF
TRBV14,TRBJ2-3,ASSQGSNRMTDTQY
TRBV19,TRBJ1-3,ASSSNRGAGNTIY
TRBV7-9,TRBJ1-5,ASSFSDRGSQPQH
TRBV10-3,TRBJ1-3,ASRARDSGNTIY
TRBV9,TRBJ1-5,ASSPGQYSNQPQH